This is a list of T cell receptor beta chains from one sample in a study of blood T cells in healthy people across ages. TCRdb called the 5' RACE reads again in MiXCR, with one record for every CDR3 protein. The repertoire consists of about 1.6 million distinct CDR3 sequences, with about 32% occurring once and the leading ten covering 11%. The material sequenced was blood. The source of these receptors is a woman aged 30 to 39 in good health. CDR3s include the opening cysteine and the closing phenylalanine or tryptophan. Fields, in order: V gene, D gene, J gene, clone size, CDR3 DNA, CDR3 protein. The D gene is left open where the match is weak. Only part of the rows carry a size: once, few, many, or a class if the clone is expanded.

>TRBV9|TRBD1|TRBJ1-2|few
TGTGCCAGCAGCGAAGGACAGGGGAGATCTTGGTATGGCTACACCTTC
CASSEGQGRSWYGYTF
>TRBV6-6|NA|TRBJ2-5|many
TGTGCCAGCAGTTACTCGACCAGGGATCAAGAGACCCAGTACTTC
CASSYSTRDQETQYF
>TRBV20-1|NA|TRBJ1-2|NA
TGCAGTGCAACTTTACAGGCCGGCTATGGCTACACCTTC
CSATLQAGYGYTF
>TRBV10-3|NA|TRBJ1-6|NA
TGTGCCATCAGTGAAGGTGCCCATAATTCACCCCTCCACTTT
CAISEGAHNSPLHF
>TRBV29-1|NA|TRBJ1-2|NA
TGCAGCATTCGAAGTGGTGATCGCTATGGCTACACCTTC
CSIRSGDRYGYTF
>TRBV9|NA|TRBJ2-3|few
TGTGCCAGCAGCGTAACCGGGGCTCCCACAGATACGCAGTATTTT
CASSVTGAPTDTQYF
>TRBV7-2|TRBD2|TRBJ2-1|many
TGTGCCAGCAGCCTCCACTGGGGGGGGAGTAATGAGCAGTTCTTC
CASSLHWGGSNEQFF
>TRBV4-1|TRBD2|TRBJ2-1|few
TGCGCCAGCAGCCAGGCAAGCGGGAGGAGGGGTGACAATGAGCAGTTCTTC
CASSQASGRRGDNEQFF
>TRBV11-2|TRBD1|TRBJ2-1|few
TGTGCCAGCAGCTCCCCCAGGGGGCTATCCTACAATGAGCAGTTCTTC
CASSSPRGLSYNEQFF
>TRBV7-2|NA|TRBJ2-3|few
TGTGCCAGCAGCTTAAGTTACGGGGGACCAGATGCGCAGTATTTT
CASSLSYGGPDAQYF
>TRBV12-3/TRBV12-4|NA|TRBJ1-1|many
TGTGCCAGCAGTTTAGCAGGACGGTTGAACACTGAAGCTTTCTTT
CASSLAGRLNTEAFF
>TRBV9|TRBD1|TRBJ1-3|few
TGTGCCAGCAGAGAGGACAGGGGAAACACCATATATTTT
CASREDRGNTIYF
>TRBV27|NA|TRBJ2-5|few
TGTGCCAGCAGTAAACGGACTGGGAAAGAGACCCAGTACTTC
CASSKRTGKETQYF
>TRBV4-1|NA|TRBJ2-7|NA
TGCGCCAGCAGCCACACAGGGACCGACGAGCAGTACTTC
CASSHTGTDEQYF
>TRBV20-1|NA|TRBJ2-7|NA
TGCAGTGCTAGAGCTCGGGGATCCTACGAGCAGTACTTC
CSARARGSYEQYF
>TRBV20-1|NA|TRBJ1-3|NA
TGCAGTGCCCAGACATCCGACGCCGGAAACACCATATATTTT
CSAQTSDAGNTIYF
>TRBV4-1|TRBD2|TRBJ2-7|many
TGCGCCAGCAGCCATGGTACCGGGACTAGCATCTACGAGCAGTACTTC
CASSHGTGTSIYEQYF
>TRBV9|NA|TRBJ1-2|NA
TGTGCCAGCAGCGTAGAGTTTCTGATAGGACCTTATGGCTACACCTTC
CASSVEFLIGPYGYTF
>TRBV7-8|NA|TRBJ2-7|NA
TGTGCCAGCAGCCCCTCGAGAGGACGGCCGGCCGAGCAGTACTTC
CASSPSRGRPAEQYF
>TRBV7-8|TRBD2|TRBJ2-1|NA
TGTGCCAGCAGCAATAGGAGGCGGGAGAGGTACAATGAGCAGTTCTTC
CASSNRRRERYNEQFF
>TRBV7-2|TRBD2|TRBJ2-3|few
TGTGCCAGCAGCTTAGAGGGACTAGCGGCAGATACGCAGTATTTT
CASSLEGLAADTQYF
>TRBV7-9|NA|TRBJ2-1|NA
TGTGCCAGCAGCTTATTAAAAGGTCACAATGAGCAGTTCTTC
CASSLLKGHNEQFF
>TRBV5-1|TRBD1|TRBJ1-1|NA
TGCGCCAGCAGCTGGGGACAGGGGGACACTGAAGCTTTCTTT
CASSWGQGDTEAFF
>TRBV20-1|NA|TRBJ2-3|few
TGCAGTGCTAGAGGCGGGACCAGCAGGGAAGATACGCAGTATTTT
CSARGGTSREDTQYF
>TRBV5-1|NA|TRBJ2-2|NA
TGCGCCAGCAGCTTGGCCACGGGGGGCTCGAACACCGGGGAGCTGTTTTTT
CASSLATGGSNTGELFF
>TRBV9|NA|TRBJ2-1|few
TGTGCCAGCAGCGCGTGGGGGGTCTCCTACAATGAGCAGTTCTTC
CASSAWGVSYNEQFF
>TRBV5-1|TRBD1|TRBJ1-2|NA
TGCGCCAGCAGTGCCAATTCAGGGGGCTCGGGCTATGGCTACACCTTC
CASSANSGGSGYGYTF
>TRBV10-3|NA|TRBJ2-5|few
TGTGCCATCAGTGAGTCTAGGGGGGAGACCCAGTACTTC
CAISESRGETQYF
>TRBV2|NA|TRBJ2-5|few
TGTGCCAGCAGAATGGGGGGTTCGGAAGAGACCCAGTACTTC
CASRMGGSEETQYF
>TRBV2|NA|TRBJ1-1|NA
TGTGCCAGCAGTGAAAGGGGGGGATTTAACACTGAAGCTTTCTTT
CASSERGGFNTEAFF
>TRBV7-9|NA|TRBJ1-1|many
TGTGCCAGCAGCTCAACAGGGTATACTGAAGCTTTCTTT
CASSSTGYTEAFF
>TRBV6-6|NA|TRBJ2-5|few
TGTGCCAGCAGTTACCCTGGGACGGGGCAAGTAGAGACCCAGTACTTC
CASSYPGTGQVETQYF
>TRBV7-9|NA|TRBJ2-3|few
TGTGCCAGCAGCCTATTAGGGGACAATCGTGCTACGCAGTATTTT
CASSLLGDNRATQYF
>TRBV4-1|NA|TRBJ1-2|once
TGCGCCGGCAGCCAAGATGGGGCCGGGACCCTCTATGGCTACACCTTC
CAGSQDGAGTLYGYTF
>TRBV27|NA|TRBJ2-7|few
TGCGCCAGCAGTTTAGGCAGACTAACCGAGCAGTACTTC
CASSLGRLTEQYF
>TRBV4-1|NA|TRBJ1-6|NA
TGCGCCAGCAGCCAAGAAGGGATGAATAATTCACCCCTCCACTTT
CASSQEGMNNSPLHF
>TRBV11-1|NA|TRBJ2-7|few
TGTGCCAGCAGCTTAAGTTTTTCTTCGGCAGAGAGCTCCTACGAGCAGTACTTC
CASSLSFSSAESSYEQYF
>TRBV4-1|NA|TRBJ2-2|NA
TGCGCCAGCAGCCTTGGACAGCTCACCGGGGAGCTGTTTTTT
CASSLGQLTGELFF
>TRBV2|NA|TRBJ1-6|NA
TGTGCCAGCAGTGACCCATGGGATTCACCCCTCCACTTT
CASSDPWDSPLHF
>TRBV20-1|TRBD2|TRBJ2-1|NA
TGCAGTACTCCGGGACAGGGCACTAGCGGGAGGTACTACAATGAGCAGTTCTTC
CSTPGQGTSGRYYNEQFF
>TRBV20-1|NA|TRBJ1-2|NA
TGCAGTGCCGCCACAGGGAACTATGGCTACACCTTC
CSAATGNYGYTF
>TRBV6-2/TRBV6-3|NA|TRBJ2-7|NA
TGTGCCAGCAGTTACGATACGGGCTACGAGCAGTACTTC
CASSYDTGYEQYF
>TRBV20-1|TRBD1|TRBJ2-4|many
TGCAGTGCTGCCGGGACAGATAAAAACATTCAGTACTTC
CSAAGTDKNIQYF
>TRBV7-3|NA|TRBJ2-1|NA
TGTGCCAGCAGCCCTAACAGGGTATCCTACAATGAGCAGTTCTTC
CASSPNRVSYNEQFF